Below, one TCR beta chain is given with its context. The antigen is not known. Naive CD8 cells lacked CD45RO and underwent positive selection for CCR7, leaving out terminally differentiated effector memory CD45RA+ cells. This specimen comes from a study of shared clonotypes between healthy human individuals. In the original processing: With immunoSEQ giving junction-only sequences and no quality scores, filtering differed. Repertoires were generated with immunoSEQ multiplex PCR, while TCRdb's copy carries only in-frame clones and drops some. The DNA was the basis for D and trimming; V, J and clone size are from that table. The sample lists under 1 million clones, around 96% occurring once. Study-level findings and limits: The four-donor shared clonotypes exceeded non-shared clonotypes in generation probability, with non-shared ones scoring lower. The low donor count limited represented genetic and exposure-history diversity. Naive subsets usually exceeded memory subsets in estimated richness.

CDR1 and CDR2 from the germline V gene are SGHDT and YYEEEE. The CDR3 spans 11 residues. With 2 bases removed from V and 7 bases from J, the gap between germline ends came to 4 bases. The chain joins TRBV5-6 to TRBJ2-1; no reliable D call. The source material was naive CD8+ T cells sorted from blood. This clonotype was obtained from a man aged 25-45 years in good health. This chain's CDR3 is CASSLLNEQFF. The CDR3, as DNA: TGTGCCAGCAGCTTACTAAATGAGCAGTTCTTC.